The 21 T cell receptor beta chains listed next were all sequenced from one sample in a study of T cell repertoires in cytomegalovirus infection. TCRdb itself ran the reads through MiXCR, one entry per CDR3 protein. The table includes fewer than 200,000 distinct CDR3 sequences, roughly a fifth detected once. The specimen was PBMCs. Receptor source: a human donor in good health (CMV status not recorded). Some clones in this sample may be carry-over from other donors' samples.

This clonotype was observed at least ten times. This chain connects TRBV7-6 to TRBJ2-1; D unresolved. The CDR3 has 15 amino acids. Germline-derived CDR1 and CDR2 are SGHVS and FNYEAQ. The V and J ends lost 0 bases and 5 bases respectively, with 11 bases between them. CDR3 protein: CASSLAVGSNNEQFF. The CDR3 DNA is TGTGCCAGCAGCTTAGCCGTCGGATCTAACAATGAGCAGTTCTTC.

This clonotype appeared a few times. This chain links TRBV5-1 with TRBJ2-5, with 10 bases aligning to TRBD1. The CDR3 contains 15 residues. CDR1 is SGHRS and CDR2 is YFSETQ in the germline V gene. Losses at the gene ends were 4 bases for V and 4 bases for J; bases not matched to a gene: 7. Written as DNA, the CDR3 is TGCGCCAGCAGCCGAGGACAGGGGGGAAGAGAGACCCAGTACTTC. Protein: CASSRGQGGRETQYF.

This clonotype showed up just a few times. The CDR3 region has the DNA TGTGCCAGCAGTTACTCGATTCCGGCGAACACTGAAGCTTTCTTT. It is translated as CASSYSIPANTEAFF. The V call is TRBV6-5, the J call TRBJ1-1; D not resolved. This CDR3 is 15 amino acids long. V lost 0 bases, J lost 1 base, and 9 bases lay in between. From germline, CDR1 is MNHEY and CDR2 SVGAGI.

This chain uses TRBV5-6 with TRBJ1-2, with a possible D match to TRBD1 (6 bases). V was shortened by 4 bases and J by 8 bases, with 21 bases between the two germline ends. Per germline, CDR1 SGHDT and CDR2 YYEEEE. This CDR3 contains 15 residues. CDR3 region: CASSPIPRDTRGYTF. The DNA of the CDR3 is TGTGCCAGCAGCCCGATCCCCCGGGACACGCGGGGCTACACCTTC.

The rearrangement joins TRBV28 to TRBJ2-7, with 8 bases that match TRBD1. Unmatched junction bases numbered 8, after V lost 7 bases and J lost 3 bases. Germline V lookup: CDR1 MDHEN, CDR2 SYDVKM. CDR3 length: 14 residues. The CDR3 loop reads CASKGGTGLYEQYF. CDR3 bases: TGTGCCAGCAAAGGGGGGACAGGTCTCTACGAGCAGTACTTC.

V gene TRBV28 combines with J gene TRBJ1-5; D is unclear. CDR1 is MDHEN, CDR2 SYDVKM, per germline. The CDR3 loop spans 14 amino acids. Deletions cut 8 bases from V and 2 bases from J, with 13 bases between. The CDR3 is CASGVAGGNQPQHF. For the CDR3, the DNA is TGTGCCAGCGGGGTAGCGGGCGGCAATCAGCCCCAGCATTTT. Supplemented by reference TRBV28 and TRBJ1-5, the full variable domain reads DVKVTQSSRYLVKRTGEKVFLECVQDMDHENMFWYRQDPGLGLRLIYFSYDVKMKEKGDIPEGYSVSREKKERFSLILESASTNQTSMYLCASGVAGGNQPQHFGDGTRLSIL.

The V call is TRBV29-1, the J call TRBJ1-1; no reliable D call. The length of the CDR3 is 12 residues. V was cut by 2 bases and J by 1 base, with 5 bases left in between. The V gene's germline CDR1 is SQVTM and CDR2 ANQGSEA. The CDR3 DNA reads TGCAGCGTTGAACCAGGGAACACTGAAGCTTTCTTT. Translation gives CSVEPGNTEAFF.

This clonotype has just a few counts. The chain joins TRBV10-3 to TRBJ2-3; TRBD2 aligns across 7 bases. The V and J ends lost 8 bases and 5 bases, in that order; junction bases with no gene match: 13. Germline CDR1 ENHRY, CDR2 SYGVKD. The CDR3 is 15 residues long. This CDR3 reads CAIGGTGGDEDTQYF. In DNA, the CDR3 is TGTGCCATCGGAGGAACGGGAGGTGATGAAGATACGCAGTATTTT.

The CDR3 region is CASSYDREPNSPLHF. CDR3 DNA: TGTGCCAGCAGTTACGACAGGGAACCGAATTCACCCCTCCACTTT. The V call is TRBV6-1, the J call TRBJ1-6; 7 bases match TRBD1. Looked up from germline, CDR1 is MNHNS and CDR2 is SASEGT. V lost 5 bases, J lost 7 bases, and 8 bases stayed unmatched. The CDR3 runs to 15 residues.

This clonotype turned up a few times. The chain recombines TRBV12-3 or TRBV12-4 with TRBJ2-7; a weak D match, TRBD1 (5 bases). The length of the CDR3 is 13 residues. V dropped 11 bases and J dropped 0 bases, with 14 bases sitting between them. CDR3 region: CACRGQHSYEQYF. The CDR3 region has the DNA TGTGCCTGCCGCGGACAACACTCCTACGAGCAGTACTTC.

The table lists this clonotype with a few counts. This chain links TRBV10-3 with TRBJ2-1; 13 bases are shared with TRBD2. Looked up from germline, CDR1 is ENHRY and CDR2 is SYGVKD. The ends lost 4 bases at V and 3 bases at J; junction bases unmatched: 3. The CDR3 loop spans 16 amino acids. CDR3 in DNA: TGTGCCATCAGTGTCCGGACTAGCGGGAGCTACAATGAGCAGTTCTTC. Translating gives CAISVRTSGSYNEQFF.

The chain has TRBV7-9 and TRBJ2-4; TRBD2 matches at 9 bases. Germline V gene sequence: CDR1 SEHNR, CDR2 FQNEAQ (reference sequence). The CDR3 totals 19 residues. V was clipped by 6 bases and J by 0 bases; unmatched bases: 15. In nucleotides, the CDR3 is TGTGCCAGCAGGCTTTACGGGACTAGCCCCCCGGAAGCCAAAAACATTCAGTACTTC. Its protein is CASRLYGTSPPEAKNIQYF.

This clonotype was counted between two and nine times. The gene calls are TRBV10-3 and TRBJ2-5; D remains ambiguous. The CDR3 spans 13 residues. Germline CDR1 ENHRY, CDR2 SYGVKD. Deletions cut 4 bases from V and 4 bases from J, with 10 bases between. The CDR3 loop is CAISALGLETQYF. CDR3 nucleotides: TGTGCCATCAGTGCCCTGGGGTTAGAGACCCAGTACTTC.

This clonotype was detected many times. The chain couples TRBV7-6 to TRBJ2-7; TRBD2 aligns across 9 bases. Germline V gene data show CDR1 as SGHVS and CDR2 as FNYEAQ. The CDR3 runs 14 residues. V shed 1 base, J shed 4 bases, and the junction held 2 bases outside the gene matches. The CDR3 DNA reads as TGTGCCAGCAGCTTAGGGAGCGGGGGGTACGAGCAGTACTTC. It is translated as CASSLGSGGYEQYF.

This chain connects TRBV7-6 to TRBJ2-1, with D perhaps TRBD1 or TRBD2 (5 bases each). CDR1 is SGHVS, CDR2 FNYEAQ, per germline. Trimming left V 4 bases short and J 0 bases short, with 13 bases between. The CDR3 is made up of 16 amino acids. The CDR3 DNA reads TGTGCCAGCAGCTCCGGGACGGCGAGCTCCTACAATGAGCAGTTCTTC. It codes for CASSSGTASSYNEQFF.

This clonotype has just a few counts. This rearrangement joins TRBV6-5 to TRBJ2-3, with D possibly being TRBD1 (5 bases). Trimming took 4 bases from V and 4 from J, leaving 9 bases between them. The CDR3 extends over 13 amino acids. Germline V gene sequence: CDR1 MNHEY, CDR2 SVGAGI. The CDR3 region has the DNA TGTGCCAGCAGTTCGCCAGGGCCAGATACGCAGTATTTT. This translates into CASSSPGPDTQYF.

V and J are TRBV14 and TRBJ2-5; 7 nucleotides match TRBD2. The CDR3 has 16 residues. V was pared by 1 base and J by 3 bases, with 8 bases of the junction left unmatched. Per the germline V gene, CDR1 is SGHDN and CDR2 is FVKESK. CDR3 coding DNA: TGTGCCAGCAGCCAAGTAGCTAGCGGAATGAAAGAGACCCAGTACTTC. Protein product: CASSQVASGMKETQYF.

The CDR3 spells CASSPQTASGNTIYF. DNA of the CDR3: TGTGCCAGCAGTCCGCAGACAGCCTCTGGAAACACCATATATTTT. The chain employs TRBV6-6 and TRBJ1-3; D is perhaps TRBD1 (5 bases). The ends were cut back, 5 bases at V and 0 bases at J, with 11 bases in the middle. This CDR3 has 15 residues. CDR1 and CDR2 from the germline V gene are MNHNY and SVGAGI (reference sequence).

In DNA form, the CDR3 reads TGTGCCAGCAGCCCGCTCGACAGGCTTAGAACTGAAGCTTTCTTT. Protein sequence: CASSPLDRLRTEAFF. The chain joins TRBV28 to TRBJ1-1; perhaps TRBD1 as D (6 bases). Germline CDR1 reads MDHEN; CDR2 reads SYDVKM. The CDR3 sequence is 15 residues long. Deletions cut 6 bases from V and 5 bases from J, with 19 bases between.

This clonotype was seen repeatedly, ten times or more. The chain has TRBV7-3 and TRBJ2-5; TRBD2 is a possible D gene (5 bases). Trimming stripped 0 bases from V and 0 bases from J, with 8 bases between. The CDR3 spans 15 residues. The germline gives CDR1 SGHTA, CDR2 FQGTGA. CDR3: CASSLTPGYQETQYF. CDR3 DNA sequence: TGTGCCAGCAGCTTAACGCCGGGGTACCAAGAGACCCAGTACTTC.

V and J are TRBV6-1 and TRBJ1-3; D unclear. V lost 8 bases to trimming and J lost 4 bases, with 12 bases between them. There are 13 residues in the CDR3. Germline CDR1 and CDR2: MNHNS and SASEGT. The DNA of the CDR3 is TGTGCCAGCCTCGCCGAGGGAGGAAACACCATATATTTT. This codes for CASLAEGGNTIYF.